This T cell receptor (beta chain) derives from a study of T cells in localized non-small cell lung cancer. Regarding the study as a whole: Measurement of T cell clonality placed uninvolved adjacent lung highest, above the level in tumor. Blood T cell density predicted longer survival; adjacent-lung clonality, shorter. The tumor had only one region sequenced, so heterogeneity remains possible.

Concerning this clone: Its antigen is undetermined.

Germline V gene lookup returns CDR1 MNHGY and CDR2 SAAAGT. The CDR3 covers 12 residues. After removal of 6 bases from V and 5 bases from J, the junction contained 4 bases not matched to a gene. Here immunoSEQ multiplex PCR was the method, and the copy in TCRdb shows in-frame clones only, minus some. Of more than 9,000 clones listed, 40% to 55% are singletons. The rearrangement joins TRBV6-8 to TRBJ2-7; 7 nucleotides match TRBD1. The sample in question was lymph node tissue, obtained before any cancer treatment. This TCR derives from a woman aged 40-69 years with stage II squamous cell lung carcinoma. The CDR3 spells CASSPDRNEQYF. CDR3 in DNA: TGTGCCAGCAGCCCGGACAGGAACGAGCAGTACTTC.